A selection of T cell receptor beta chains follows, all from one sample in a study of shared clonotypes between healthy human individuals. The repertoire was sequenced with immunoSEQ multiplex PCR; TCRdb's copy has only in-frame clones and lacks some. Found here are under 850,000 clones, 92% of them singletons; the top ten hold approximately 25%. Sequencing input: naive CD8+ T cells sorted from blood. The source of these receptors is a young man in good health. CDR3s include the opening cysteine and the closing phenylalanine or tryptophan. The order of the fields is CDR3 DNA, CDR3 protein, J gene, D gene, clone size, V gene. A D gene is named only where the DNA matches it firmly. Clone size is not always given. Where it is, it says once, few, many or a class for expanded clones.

DNA: TGTGCCAGCAGCCGTAGACAGGGTCCGGGCGACTATGGCTACACCTTC; CDR3: CASSRRQGPGDYGYTF; J: TRBJ1-2; D: TRBD1; size: NA; V: TRBV27
DNA: TGCGCCAGCAGCCAGTGGGGCGGTTACACAGATACGCAGTATTTT; CDR3: CASSQWGGYTDTQYF; J: TRBJ2-3; D: NA; size: NA; V: TRBV5-1
DNA: TGTGCCAGCAGCGGCGGGACAGGGGAAGAGACCCAGTACTTC; CDR3: CASSGGTGEETQYF; J: TRBJ2-5; D: TRBD1; size: NA; V: TRBV5-6
DNA: TGTGCCAGCAGTTCCACAGGGGATGGGCACTATGGCTACACCTTC; CDR3: CASSSTGDGHYGYTF; J: TRBJ1-2; D: TRBD1; size: few; V: TRBV27
DNA: TGTGCCAGCAGTCTGGACATAGCCCTCATTACCCCTCAATACAATGAGCAGTTCTTC; CDR3: CASSLDIALITPQYNEQFF; J: TRBJ2-1; D: NA; size: NA; V: TRBV28
DNA: TGTGCCAGCCAAAAGATGGACGAGCAGTACTTC; CDR3: CASQKMDEQYF; J: TRBJ2-7; D: NA; size: NA; V: TRBV27
DNA: TGTGCCAGCAGCCTAGGGGGTGCGAATGAGCAGTTCTTC; CDR3: CASSLGGANEQFF; J: TRBJ2-1; D: NA; size: few; V: TRBV7-6
DNA: TGTGCCAGCAGCACGACACTGAGGGACAGGGCGAACTATGGCTACACCTTC; CDR3: CASSTTLRDRANYGYTF; J: TRBJ1-2; D: TRBD1; size: once; V: TRBV7-9
DNA: TGTGCCAGCAGGGGGCGACAGGGAATTTCAGACGAGCAGTACTTC; CDR3: CASRGRQGISDEQYF; J: TRBJ2-7; D: TRBD1; size: NA; V: TRBV28
DNA: TGTGCCAGCACGGGGGGAAACTACAATGAGCAGTTCTTC; CDR3: CASTGGNYNEQFF; J: TRBJ2-1; D: TRBD2; size: NA; V: TRBV6-6
DNA: TGTGCCATCAGTGACCTATCCGGGACGGTGAACACTGAAGCTTTCTTT; CDR3: CAISDLSGTVNTEAFF; J: TRBJ1-1; D: NA; size: once; V: TRBV10-3
DNA: TGCGCCAGCAGCTTGGAGGGCTTGGAGACCCAGTACTTC; CDR3: CASSLEGLETQYF; J: TRBJ2-5; D: NA; size: NA; V: TRBV5-1
DNA: TGTGCCAGCAGAATTACTAGCGGGTTCTCCTACGAGCAGTACTTC; CDR3: CASRITSGFSYEQYF; J: TRBJ2-7; D: TRBD2; size: once; V: TRBV28
DNA: TGTGCCAGCAGTGACTGGGGGGCCACCGGGGAGCTGTTTTTT; CDR3: CASSDWGATGELFF; J: TRBJ2-2; D: NA; size: once; V: TRBV6-1
DNA: TGTGCCAGCAGCCAAGATTGGGGACAGGCTAACTATGGCTACACCTTC; CDR3: CASSQDWGQANYGYTF; J: TRBJ1-2; D: TRBD1; size: NA; V: TRBV14
DNA: TGTGCCAGCAGCCATGCGGACCACGAGCAGTACTTC; CDR3: CASSHADHEQYF; J: TRBJ2-7; D: NA; size: NA; V: TRBV16
DNA: TGCGCCAGCAGCCCCCAGTTCGAGGGAGACTATGGCTACACCTTC; CDR3: CASSPQFEGDYGYTF; J: TRBJ1-2; D: NA; size: once; V: TRBV5-1
DNA: TGTGCCAGCAGCATCACAGGGGCCGGGGAGCTGTTTTTT; CDR3: CASSITGAGELFF; J: TRBJ2-2; D: TRBD1; size: NA; V: TRBV7-2
DNA: TGCGCCAGCAGAGACCCCGTCACAGATACGCAGTATTTT; CDR3: CASRDPVTDTQYF; J: TRBJ2-3; D: NA; size: NA; V: TRBV5-1
DNA: TGTGCCAGCAGCCAAGAGGGAAGGACTAGCCTCTACAATGAGCAGTTCTTC; CDR3: CASSQEGRTSLYNEQFF; J: TRBJ2-1; D: TRBD2; size: once; V: TRBV14
DNA: TGTGCCATCAGCGACAGGGGGCGGGGGAGCACTGAAGCTTTCTTT; CDR3: CAISDRGRGSTEAFF; J: TRBJ1-1; D: TRBD1; size: NA; V: TRBV10-3
DNA: TGTGCCAGCAGCCGACGTGGACAGCGGGTATCCAATGAGCAGTTCTTC; CDR3: CASSRRGQRVSNEQFF; J: TRBJ2-1; D: NA; size: NA; V: TRBV11-2
DNA: TGTGCCAGCAGTTACCCCAAAGTACGCTATGGCTACACCTTC; CDR3: CASSYPKVRYGYTF; J: TRBJ1-2; D: NA; size: NA; V: TRBV6-5
DNA: TGTGCCAGCAGTTTTGCAGGGGTAGCTTTCTTT; CDR3: CASSFAGVAFF; J: TRBJ1-1; D: NA; size: NA; V: TRBV27
DNA: TGTGCCAGCAGTTTGGACGCCGGGGAGCTGTTTTTT; CDR3: CASSLDAGELFF; J: TRBJ2-2; D: NA; size: NA; V: TRBV28
DNA: TGTGCCAGCAGTGCGACCTTAGCGGGACGACCCCGCGAGCAGTACTTC; CDR3: CASSATLAGRPREQYF; J: TRBJ2-7; D: TRBD2; size: NA; V: TRBV27
DNA: TGTGCCAGCAGCTTAGAAGGTTTGCAGGGGCGTCTGGACAATGAGCAGTTCTTC; CDR3: CASSLEGLQGRLDNEQFF; J: TRBJ2-1; D: NA; size: NA; V: TRBV7-3
DNA: TGTGCCAGCAGTGTGAACCGGGACTATTCCTACAATGAGCAGTTCTTC; CDR3: CASSVNRDYSYNEQFF; J: TRBJ2-1; D: TRBD2; size: NA; V: TRBV25-1
DNA: TGTGCCAGCAGCCTACCTGGGGGAGAGGCCTACGAGCAGTACTTC; CDR3: CASSLPGGEAYEQYF; J: TRBJ2-7; D: NA; size: once; V: TRBV7-9
DNA: TGTGCCAGCAGCCTAAGACCCCGGGACAGGGCGTTAAGGGGAAACACCATATATTTT; CDR3: CASSLRPRDRALRGNTIYF; J: TRBJ1-3; D: TRBD1; size: NA; V: TRBV7-9
DNA: TGTGCCAGCAGCTTGTCGGGACAGGGACACACTGAAGCTTTCTTT; CDR3: CASSLSGQGHTEAFF; J: TRBJ1-1; D: TRBD1; size: NA; V: TRBV5-5
DNA: TGTGCCAGCAGCCCGACAGGGTCCTACGAGCAGTACTTC; CDR3: CASSPTGSYEQYF; J: TRBJ2-7; D: TRBD1; size: NA; V: TRBV7-9
DNA: TGTGCCAGCAGCAAGAAAAGAACCGGGACTACGCCCTACAATGAGCAGTTCTTC; CDR3: CASSKKRTGTTPYNEQFF; J: TRBJ2-1; D: TRBD2; size: once; V: TRBV7-8
DNA: TGTGCCAGCAGCTTACCTCCACAGGGAGCTAGCACAGATACGCAGTATTTT; CDR3: CASSLPPQGASTDTQYF; J: TRBJ2-3; D: NA; size: NA; V: TRBV7-9
DNA: TGTGCCTGGAGTTATAGTTACGAGCAGTACTTC; CDR3: CAWSYSYEQYF; J: TRBJ2-7; D: NA; size: NA; V: TRBV30
DNA: TGTGCCAGCAGCCGACCCCCCACTTTCCCCAACTCTGGAAACACCATATATTTT; CDR3: CASSRPPTFPNSGNTIYF; J: TRBJ1-3; D: NA; size: NA; V: TRBV7-9
DNA: TGTGCCAGCAGCTCGCGGACTAGCGGGAGACACACCGGGGAGCTGTTTTTT; CDR3: CASSSRTSGRHTGELFF; J: TRBJ2-2; D: TRBD2; size: NA; V: TRBV7-9
DNA: TGTGCCAGCAGTTACGAGGAGGGACCGATGAACACTGAAGCTTTCTTT; CDR3: CASSYEEGPMNTEAFF; J: TRBJ1-1; D: NA; size: NA; V: TRBV6-6
DNA: TGTTCTAGTAGACTCGGGACGGTGAACACTGAAGCTTTCTTT; CDR3: CSSRLGTVNTEAFF; J: TRBJ1-1; D: NA; size: NA; V: TRBV19
DNA: TGTGCCACCAGCAGATTTGAGGCGGAAAAAGAGCAGTTCTTC; CDR3: CATSRFEAEKEQFF; J: TRBJ2-1; D: NA; size: once; V: TRBV15
DNA: TGCGCCAGCAGTGAGTTTTCCTCCGCGGGGGACCAAGAGACCCAGTACTTC; CDR3: CASSEFSSAGDQETQYF; J: TRBJ2-5; D: TRBD2; size: NA; V: TRBV10-1
DNA: TGTGCCAGCAGTTTAAGCAGGGTGTACACTGAAGCTTTCTTT; CDR3: CASSLSRVYTEAFF; J: TRBJ1-1; D: NA; size: NA; V: TRBV27